This entry lists 17 T cell receptor beta chains sequenced from one sample in a study of T cell responses to AZD1222 COVID-19 vaccine. Libraries were prepared by immunoSEQ multiplex PCR; TCRdb keeps only in-frame clonotypes and omits some of them. The table includes roughly 190,000 clones, roughly 91% detected once. The sample was peripheral blood, taken on day 0 of AZD1222 vaccination. Source of these receptors: an adult in good health.

V usage is TRBV5-6 and J usage is TRBJ1-2; the match to TRBD1 covers 7 bases. The CDR3 has 18 residues. Germline CDR1 and CDR2: SGHDT and YYEEEE. J gave up 3 bases and V 3 bases, and 17 bases lay outside the gene matches. The CDR3, as DNA: TGTGCCAGCAGCTCTACCCGTAGACAGGGCTGGTTAGACTATGGCTACACCTTC. This sequence encodes CASSSTRRQGWLDYGYTF. The full variable domain, its missing parts supplied by reference TRBV5-6 and TRBJ1-2, is DAGVTQSPTHLIKTRGQQVTLRCSPKSGHDTVSWYQQALGQGPQFIFQYYEEEERQRGNFPDRFSGHQFPNYSSELNVNALLLGDSALYLCASSSTRRQGWLDYGYTFGSGTRLTVV.

The chain is built from TRBV7-8 and TRBJ2-7; 9 nucleotides agree with TRBD2. This CDR3 is 16 amino acids long. The germline V gene encodes CDR1 SGHVS and CDR2 FQNEAQ. V shed 5 bases, J shed 3 bases, and the junction held 11 bases outside the gene matches. The CDR3 DNA is TGTGCCAGCAGCCACCCTCGGAGCGGGGGGATCTACGAGCAGTACTTC. It yields the protein CASSHPRSGGIYEQYF.

This chain links TRBV5-1 with TRBJ2-3; D possibly uses TRBD1 or TRBD2 (5 bases each). Germline-derived CDR1 and CDR2 are SGHRS and YFSETQ. CDR3 size: 16 residues. The ends were cut back, 1 base at V and 4 bases at J, with 16 bases in the middle. The CDR3 is CASSLYRDRKPDTQYF. DNA of the CDR3: TGCGCCAGCAGCTTGTACCGGGACCGAAAACCAGATACGCAGTATTTT.

This rearrangement joins TRBV12-3 or TRBV12-4 to TRBJ1-1; D is unclear. Trimming took off 1 base at V and 3 bases at J, with 6 bases between the two ends. This CDR3 contains 13 residues. The CDR3 reads CASSLDADTEAFF. The CDR3 bases are TGTGCCAGCAGTTTAGACGCTGACACTGAAGCTTTCTTT.

V is TRBV5-1 and J is TRBJ1-1; 7 bases fit TRBD1. Trimming removed 4 bases from V and 0 bases from J; junction bases left unmatched: 9. The CDR3 has 16 residues. Looked up from germline, CDR1 is SGHRS and CDR2 is YFSETQ. The CDR3 DNA reads as TGCGCCAGCAGCGGGGACTCGGGACAGTTGAACACTGAAGCTTTCTTT. Amino acids: CASSGDSGQLNTEAFF.

The CDR3 sequence is CAISEEGSRNQPQHF. In nucleotides, the CDR3 is TGTGCCATCAGTGAGGAGGGGTCCCGCAATCAGCCCCAGCATTTT. The chain recombines TRBV10-3 with TRBJ1-5; D is perhaps TRBD1 (5 bases). The length of the CDR3 is 15 residues. The V end was cut by 2 bases, the J end by 2 bases, with 10 bases between. The germline CDR1 and CDR2 sequences are ENHRY and SYGVKD.

The chain joins TRBV11-2 to TRBJ2-7; tentative D call: TRBD2 (6 bases). V gave up 5 bases and J gave up 7 bases, with 15 bases separating them. The CDR3 has 13 amino acids. The V gene's germline CDR1 is SGHAT and CDR2 FQNNGV. Here the CDR3 DNA reads TGTGCCAGCAGCCCGTCGGGGGTTAGAGAGCAGTACTTC. Its protein product is CASSPSGVREQYF.

The rearrangement joins TRBV6-5 to TRBJ2-5; D perhaps matches TRBD2 (7 bases). The germline V and J ends were trimmed by 2 bases and 5 bases, with 15 bases remaining between them. CDR1 is MNHEY and CDR2 is SVGAGI in the germline V gene. The CDR3 is 15 amino acids. This CDR3 is CASSYRGGAAETQYF. DNA of the CDR3: TGTGCCAGCAGTTACCGTGGGGGGGCGGCGGAGACCCAGTACTTC.

This clone was counted once. The rearrangement joins TRBV2 to TRBJ2-5; 8 nucleotides line up with TRBD1. The J segment lost 5 bases and the V segment lost 7 bases, leaving 6 bases of the junction unmatched. The germline V gene encodes CDR1 SNHLY and CDR2 FYNNEI. The CDR3 sequence is 13 residues long. CDR3 amino acids: CASIDRGPETQYF. The CDR3 DNA is TGTGCCAGCATAGACAGGGGTCCCGAGACCCAGTACTTC.

The chain couples TRBV18 to TRBJ2-7; 13 positions agree with TRBD2. This CDR3 has 15 residues. Per germline, CDR1 KGHSH and CDR2 LQKENI. V dropped 6 bases and J dropped 6; count of bases not matched to a gene: 8. This CDR3 is CASSPGLAGAPEQYF. The CDR3 DNA reads TGTGCCAGCTCCCCAGGACTAGCGGGAGCCCCCGAGCAGTACTTC.

This clone turned up a few times. The rearrangement joins TRBV24-1 to TRBJ2-3; no clear D gene. Trimming cost V 3 bases and J 2 bases, with 5 bases left between them. The CDR3 spans 13 residues. Germline V gene sequence: CDR1 KGHDR, CDR2 SFDVKD. CDR3 in amino acids: CATSDPSTDTQYF. In DNA form, the CDR3 reads TGTGCCACCAGTGATCCCTCCACAGATACGCAGTATTTT.

This clone was counted a single time. Different DNA sequences within this sample yield the same CDR3. This chain joins TRBV18 and TRBJ2-5; TRBD1 matches at 7 bases. V was clipped by 3 bases and J by 5 bases; unmatched bases: 6. CDR3 length equals 14 residues. Per the germline V gene, CDR1 is KGHSH and CDR2 is LQKENI. CDR3 in amino acids: CASSPRQGTETQYF. In DNA form, the CDR3 reads TGTGCCAGCTCACCGCGACAGGGTACGGAGACCCAGTACTTC.

This clone was recorded once. V is TRBV19 and J is TRBJ2-5; perhaps TRBD2 as D (5 bases). Germline CDR1 LNHDA, CDR2 SQIVND (reference sequence). Trimming removed 3 bases from V and 5 bases from J, with 10 bases in between. This CDR3 region has 13 residues. In DNA, the CDR3 is TGTGCCAGTAGTATTTTGACGGGGGAGACCCAGTACTTC. Its protein product is CASSILTGETQYF. Looking up the rest from reference TRBV19 and TRBJ2-5 gives the full variable domain: DGGITQSPKYLFRKEGQNVTLSCEQNLNHDAMYWYRQDPGQGLRLIYYSQIVNDFQKGDIAEGYSVSREKKESFPLTVTSAQKNPTAFYLCASSILTGETQYFGPGTRLLVL.

This chain links TRBV15 with TRBJ1-1; 7 bases are shared with TRBD1. In germline, CDR1 is LNHNV, CDR2 YYDKDF (reference sequence). V shed 5 bases and J 0 bases; nucleotides not matched to a gene: 3. The CDR3 loop spans 14 amino acids. The CDR3 nucleotides are TGTGCCACCAGCGAGACAGGGTTGAACACTGAAGCTTTCTTT. This encodes CATSETGLNTEAFF.

This rearrangement joins TRBV2 to TRBJ1-2; D ambiguous. CDR3 size: 15 residues. Looked up from germline, CDR1 is SNHLY and CDR2 is FYNNEI. With 2 bases removed from V and 5 bases from J, the gap between germline ends came to 15 bases. The CDR3 region is CASSEINGALYGYTF. The CDR3 region has the DNA TGTGCCAGCAGTGAAATTAACGGAGCCTTGTATGGCTACACCTTC.

The rearrangement uses TRBV11-2 and TRBJ2-7, with TRBD1 matching over 11 bases. Germline V lookup: CDR1 SGHAT, CDR2 FQNNGV. Trimming at V came to 0 bases and at J to 4 bases, leaving 8 bases not matched to a gene. The CDR3 contains 17 residues. Written as DNA, the CDR3 is TGTGCCAGCAGCTTAGATCCTCCCGGGACAGGGGGGTACGAGCAGTACTTC. The encoded protein is CASSLDPPGTGGYEQYF.

This clone came up once. The chain links TRBV19 to TRBJ1-1; D is ambiguous. This CDR3 spans 14 amino acids. CDR1 and CDR2 from the germline V gene are LNHDA and SQIVND (reference sequence). Trimming cost V 3 bases and J 5 bases, with 13 bases left between them. CDR3 nucleotide sequence: TGTGCCAGTAGTATCCCCCAGCGGGGTACTGAAGCTTTCTTT. This gives the protein CASSIPQRGTEAFF. The full variable domain, in which reference TRBV19 and TRBJ1-1 provide the parts outside the CDR3, is DGGITQSPKYLFRKEGQNVTLSCEQNLNHDAMYWYRQDPGQGLRLIYYSQIVNDFQKGDIAEGYSVSREKKESFPLTVTSAQKNPTAFYLCASSIPQRGTEAFFGQGTRLTVV.